Listed below are T cell receptor beta chains from one sample, sequenced in a study of post-analysis software for immune sequencing data. TCRdb processed the PCR reads anew with MiXCR; each CDR3 protein has one entry. The sample comprises about 810,000 distinct CDR3 sequences, around 50% of which are singletons, and 4.6% rests with the top ten. The sample was blood. The source is a girl aged 5 to 17 with multiple sclerosis. Both conserved end residues are part of each CDR3. D genes are given only for firm matches. Clone size is given for some rows only: seen once, a few or many times, or a class if the clone is expanded.

len	v_gene	abundance	j_gene	d_gene	CDR3nt	CDR3aa
15	TRBV5-6	NA	TRBJ2-5	TRBD1	TGTGCCAGCAGCTGGACAGGGGGCCCACAAGAGACCCAGTACTTC	CASSWTGGPQETQYF
16	TRBV20-1	once	TRBJ2-1	TRBD2	TGCAGTGCTAGGCCCTTCAGAGCGGGAAATGACAATGAGCAGTTCTTC	CSARPFRAGNDNEQFF
12	TRBV7-2	NA	TRBJ2-1	NA	TGTGCCAGCAGCCTTTATTACAATGAGCAGTTCTTC	CASSLYYNEQFF
15	TRBV5-5	NA	TRBJ2-2	NA	TGTGCCAGCAGCGCCCAGGGGGGGGACACCGGGGAGCTGTTTTTT	CASSAQGGDTGELFF
13	TRBV10-3	NA	TRBJ2-1	NA	TGTGCCATCAGGGTTACAGAGTACAATGAGCAGTTCTTC	CAIRVTEYNEQFF
23	TRBV10-3	NA	TRBJ2-4	TRBD1	TGTGCCATAAGGTCCGACTGGGGCAGGGGGTTACCTAGGCCACTCGACGCCAAAAACATTCAGTACTTC	CAIRSDWGRGLPRPLDAKNIQYF
15	TRBV19	NA	TRBJ2-2	TRBD2	TGTGCCAGTGTCCGGGGGGGGCTGAACACCGGGGAGCTGTTTTTT	CASVRGGLNTGELFF
14	TRBV28	few	TRBJ2-3	NA	TGTGCCAGCAGTTTAACGACTAGCACAGATACGCAGTATTTT	CASSLTTSTDTQYF
12	TRBV10-3	few	TRBJ2-1	NA	TGTGCCGCAACTAGTACCTACAATGAGCAGTTCTTC	CAATSTYNEQFF
14	TRBV7-3	NA	TRBJ2-7	NA	TGTGCCAGCAGCCCGCGTGGGCGGGGCTACGAGCAGTACTTC	CASSPRGRGYEQYF
14	TRBV2	NA	TRBJ1-2	TRBD1	TGTGCCAGCAGCGCCGGGACAGACGGCTATGGCTACACCTTC	CASSAGTDGYGYTF
16	TRBV10-3	NA	TRBJ2-1	NA	TGTGCCATCAGTGAGTCTAGCGGAGGCCGACTGAATGGGCAGTTCTTC	CAISESSGGRLNGQFF
12	TRBV6-2/TRBV6-3	NA	TRBJ2-7	NA	TGTGCCAGCACAAACGGCGGCTACGAGCAGTACTTC	CASTNGGYEQYF
15	TRBV5-1	NA	TRBJ2-5	TRBD1	TGCGCCAGCAGCTTCCAACAGGGGACAGGAGAGACCCAGTACTTC	CASSFQQGTGETQYF
13	TRBV29-1	few	TRBJ2-3	NA	TGCAGCGTCTCTTGGGGCCGTCCAGATACGCAGTATTTT	CSVSWGRPDTQYF
18	TRBV28	few	TRBJ2-1	TRBD1	TGTGCCAGCAGTTTTTTTTTTATCCGGGACAGCCCAGTCAATGAGCAGTTCTTC	CASSFFFIRDSPVNEQFF
15	TRBV5-1	few	TRBJ2-7	NA	TGCGCCAGCAGCTTGGCCGGCACCGGCCTTGGGGAGCAGTACTTC	CASSLAGTGLGEQYF
16	TRBV7-3	few	TRBJ2-5	NA	TGTGCCAGCAGCCCTGCGTGGCAGGGAGGACAAGAGACCCAGTACTTC	CASSPAWQGGQETQYF
15	TRBV4-2	NA	TRBJ1-6	TRBD1	TGTGCCAGCAGCCATCGACAGGGCGAAGCGGCACCCCTCCACTTT	CASSHRQGEAAPLHF
15	TRBV2	NA	TRBJ2-7	TRBD2	TGTGCCAGCAGTGAGGCGGGAGCCCCTGACTACGAGCAGTACTTC	CASSEAGAPDYEQYF
14	TRBV29-1	NA	TRBJ1-2	NA	TGCAGCGTTGAATGGCAGAAGGCTAACTATGGCTACACCTTC	CSVEWQKANYGYTF
15	TRBV20-1	few	TRBJ2-3	NA	TGCAGTGCTAGAGATTGGTACGGAGATACAGATACGCAGTATTTT	CSARDWYGDTDTQYF
14	TRBV6-6	NA	TRBJ2-1	NA	TGTGCCAGCAGTTACCTAGACCGAACGAATGAGCAGTTCTTC	CASSYLDRTNEQFF
13	TRBV7-3	NA	TRBJ2-5	NA	TGTGCCAGCAGCCCGGGGGCCCCAGAGACCCAGTACTTC	CASSPGAPETQYF
14	TRBV5-1	NA	TRBJ2-1	TRBD1	TGCGCCAGCAGCTCGGGACAGGGGTGGAATGAGCAGTTCTTC	CASSSGQGWNEQFF
15	TRBV29-1	NA	TRBJ2-7	NA	TGCAGCGCCCGTGGCAGGGGAGTAGCGACCGACGAGCAGTACTTC	CSARGRGVATDEQYF
15	TRBV12-3/TRBV12-4	NA	TRBJ2-7	TRBD2	TGTGCCAGCAGAACTGATAGCGGGAGGGTCCACGAGCAGTACTTC	CASRTDSGRVHEQYF
14	TRBV29-1	NA	TRBJ2-7	TRBD1	TGCAGCGTTGAAAGGGACAGGGTCCCCTACGAGCAGTACTTC	CSVERDRVPYEQYF
16	TRBV4-2	NA	TRBJ2-3	TRBD2	TGTGCCAGCAGCCCCATGGGGGGGACTAACACAGATACGCAGTATTTT	CASSPMGGTNTDTQYF
15	TRBV7-8	NA	TRBJ1-6	TRBD1	TGTGCCAGCAGCTCCAGACAGGGGAGGAATTCACCCCTCCACTTT	CASSSRQGRNSPLHF
17	TRBV7-3	NA	TRBJ2-1	TRBD2	TGTGCCAGCAGCTTAAGGGGACTAGCGGGAGGGGGAAATGAGCAGTTCTTC	CASSLRGLAGGGNEQFF
16	TRBV5-1	NA	TRBJ2-7	TRBD2	TGCGCCAGCAGCCCCCTATTAGCGGGGGGCCCCTACGAGCAGTACTTC	CASSPLLAGGPYEQYF
14	TRBV7-2	NA	TRBJ2-7	NA	TGTGCCAGCAGCTTGGGGCGACAAGCGGGCGAGCAGTACTTC	CASSLGRQAGEQYF
17	TRBV4-1	NA	TRBJ1-5	NA	TGCGCCAGCAGCCAAGGTATCCTGGGAGGGAGCAATCAGCCCCAGCATTTT	CASSQGILGGSNQPQHF
17	TRBV6-2/TRBV6-3	NA	TRBJ2-4	TRBD2	TGTGCCAGCGGCAGACTAGCGGGGGGAAGAACCAAAAACATTCAGTACTTC	CASGRLAGGRTKNIQYF
11	TRBV20-1	NA	TRBJ1-2	NA	TGCAGTGCTAGATCAGGGTACGGCTACACCTTC	CSARSGYGYTF
16	TRBV7-9	NA	TRBJ2-7	NA	TGTGCCGGTTTGGAAGGCGGCCAGGGGTTCGCGGGGGAGCAGTACTTC	CAGLEGGQGFAGEQYF
14	TRBV5-1	NA	TRBJ2-7	NA	TGCACCAGCAGGGGAGAATCGAGCTCCTACGAGCAGTACTTC	CTSRGESSSYEQYF
14	TRBV20-1	few	TRBJ2-5	TRBD2	TGCAGTGCTATTCTAGCGGGTTCAGGAGAGACCCAGTACTTC	CSAILAGSGETQYF
14	TRBV12-3/TRBV12-4	few	TRBJ2-3	TRBD1	TGTGCCAGCAGGACAGGGCCCGACCGGCATGCGCAGTATTTT	CASRTGPDRHAQYF
15	TRBV2	few	TRBJ2-7	NA	TGTGCCAGCAGTGAAGCGGCAGGGAGCTACTACGAGCAGTACTTC	CASSEAAGSYYEQYF
16	TRBV7-3	NA	TRBJ1-5	TRBD1	TGTGCCAGCAGCCCACCAGACAGGGCCCACAATCAGCCCCAGCATTTT	CASSPPDRAHNQPQHF
15	TRBV12-3/TRBV12-4	NA	TRBJ2-4	TRBD1	TGTGCGAGCACCCTCCCCAGGGGGCAGGAAAACATTCAGTACTTC	CASTLPRGQENIQYF
13	TRBV20-1	few	TRBJ2-3	TRBD2	TGCAGTGCTAAGCGGGGGGGCACAGATACGCAGTATTTT	CSAKRGGTDTQYF
14	TRBV12-3/TRBV12-4	NA	TRBJ2-5	TRBD2	TGTGCCAGCAGAAATAGCGGGGGTGGAGAGACCCAGTACTTC	CASRNSGGGETQYF